This TCR beta chain was documented in a study of T cell repertoires in cytomegalovirus infection (dated by TCRdb to about 2019). For the wider study: The HLA type of each donor mattered for the analysis, because public TCR beta signatures pointed to carriage of CMV infection along with the matching HLA type.

V is clipped by 1 base and J by 9 bases, and the sequence between their germline boundaries is 7 bases long. Reading from cysteine to phenylalanine, the CDR3 counts 12 amino acids. Left in the record is the CDR3 DNA by itself, 36 bases read in frame from the first base. Sequences MGHRA (CDR1) and YSYEKL (CDR2) are obtained from the germline V gene. What the research found in general, with its limitations: In both this cohort and an independent roughly 350-donor cohort, the cumulative frequency of public TCR beta family members distinguished carriers of CMV infection plus the relevant HLA type. In the ex vivo response, HLA-C-restricted CMV-specific TCR beta clonotypes were dominant, and in two of eight donors the single most frequent clonotype came from this HLA-C-restricted group.

Instrument on record: Illumina HiSeq 1500. TCRdb reprocessed the public reads (quality trimming at Q25 with fastp, clone calling with MiXCR) and kept in-frame beta chains. Records with the same CDR3 protein are collapsed into one entry carrying the most frequent genes and DNA. Recorded for this sample are approximately 170,000 distinct CDR3 sequences; approximately 17% of them occurred a single time. The biggest ten clones account for over 15% of the sample. This clonotype was picked up a small number of times. This receptor's antigen is unknown. No base-level quality is on record; no much larger clone is a single base apart.

The sample was CD8+ T cells from PBMCs. The rearranged segments are TRBV4-1 and TRBJ2-1; no confident D gene assignment can be made. The receptor's source is a human donor in good health (CMV status not recorded). Some clones in this sample may be carry-over from other donors' samples. The DNA sequence is as follows: TGCGCCAGCAGCCAAGGGTACTTTGAGCAGTTCTTC. Its protein reads: CASSQGYFEQFF.